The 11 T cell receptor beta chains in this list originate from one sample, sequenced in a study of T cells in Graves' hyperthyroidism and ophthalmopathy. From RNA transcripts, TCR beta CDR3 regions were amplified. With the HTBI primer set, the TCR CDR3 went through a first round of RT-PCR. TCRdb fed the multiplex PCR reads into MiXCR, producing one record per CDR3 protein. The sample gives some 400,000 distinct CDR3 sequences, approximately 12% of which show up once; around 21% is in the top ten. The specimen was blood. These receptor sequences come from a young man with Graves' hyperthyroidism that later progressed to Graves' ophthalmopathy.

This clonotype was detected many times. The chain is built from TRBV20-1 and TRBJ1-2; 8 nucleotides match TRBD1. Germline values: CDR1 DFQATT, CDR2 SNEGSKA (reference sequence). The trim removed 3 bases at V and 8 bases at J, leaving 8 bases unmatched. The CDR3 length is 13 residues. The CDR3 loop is CSASTGTGLGYTF. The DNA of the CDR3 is TGCAGTGCTAGCACCGGGACAGGACTCGGCTACACCTTC.

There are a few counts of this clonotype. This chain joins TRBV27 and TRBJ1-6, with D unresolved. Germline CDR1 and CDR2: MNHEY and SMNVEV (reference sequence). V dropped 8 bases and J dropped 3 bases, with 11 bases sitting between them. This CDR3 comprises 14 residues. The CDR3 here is CASGRNSYNSPLHF. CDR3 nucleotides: TGTGCCAGCGGCCGGAATAGCTATAATTCACCCCTCCACTTT.

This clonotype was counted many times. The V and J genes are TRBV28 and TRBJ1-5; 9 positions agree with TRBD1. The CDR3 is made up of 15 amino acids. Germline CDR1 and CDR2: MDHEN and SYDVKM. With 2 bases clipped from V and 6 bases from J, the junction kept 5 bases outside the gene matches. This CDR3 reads CASSLTGGAGQPQHF. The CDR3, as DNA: TGTGCCAGCAGTTTAACAGGGGGCGCAGGTCAGCCCCAGCATTTT. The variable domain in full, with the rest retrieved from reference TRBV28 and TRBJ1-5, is DVKVTQSSRYLVKRTGEKVFLECVQDMDHENMFWYRQDPGLGLRLIYFSYDVKMKEKGDIPEGYSVSREKKERFSLILESASTNQTSMYLCASSLTGGAGQPQHFGDGTRLSIL.

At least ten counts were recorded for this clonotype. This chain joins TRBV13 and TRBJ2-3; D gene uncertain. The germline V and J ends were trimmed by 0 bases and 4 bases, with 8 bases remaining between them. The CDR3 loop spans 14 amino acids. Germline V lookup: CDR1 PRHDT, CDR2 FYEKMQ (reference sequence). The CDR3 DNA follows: TGTGCCAGCAGCTTAGGAGGGTCCCCAGATACGCAGTATTTT. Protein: CASSLGGSPDTQYF.

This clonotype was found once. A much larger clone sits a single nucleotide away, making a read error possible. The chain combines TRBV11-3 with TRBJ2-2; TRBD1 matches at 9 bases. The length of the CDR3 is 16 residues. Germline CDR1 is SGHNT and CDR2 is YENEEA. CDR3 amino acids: CASSSWTGEGTGERFF. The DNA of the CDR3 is TGTGCCAGCAGCTCGTGGACAGGGGAGGGGACCGGGGAGCGGTTTTTT.

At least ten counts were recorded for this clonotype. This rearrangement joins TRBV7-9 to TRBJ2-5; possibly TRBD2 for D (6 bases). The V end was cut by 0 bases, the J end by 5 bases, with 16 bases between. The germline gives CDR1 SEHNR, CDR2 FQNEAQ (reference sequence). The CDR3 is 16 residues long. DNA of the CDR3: TGTGCCAGCAGCTTAGCGGGGACTTCAGCTAGGGAGACCCAGTACTTC. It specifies CASSLAGTSARETQYF. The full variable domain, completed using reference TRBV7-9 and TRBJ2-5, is DTGVSQNPRHKITKRGQNVTFRCDPISEHNRLYWYRQTLGQGPEFLTYFQNEAQLEKSRLLSDRFSAERPKGSFSTLEIQRTEQGDSAMYLCASSLAGTSARETQYFGPGTRLLVL.

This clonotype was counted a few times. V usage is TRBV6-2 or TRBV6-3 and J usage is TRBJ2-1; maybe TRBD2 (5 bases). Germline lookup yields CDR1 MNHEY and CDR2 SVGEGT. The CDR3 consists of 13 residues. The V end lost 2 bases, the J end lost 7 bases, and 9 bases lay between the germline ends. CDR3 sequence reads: CASSYPSGNEQFF. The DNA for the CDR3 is TGTGCCAGCAGTTACCCCTCGGGGAATGAGCAGTTCTTC.

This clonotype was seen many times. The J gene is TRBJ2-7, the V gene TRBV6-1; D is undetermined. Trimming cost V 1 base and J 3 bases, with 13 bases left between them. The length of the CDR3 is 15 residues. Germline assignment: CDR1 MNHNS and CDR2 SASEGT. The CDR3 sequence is CASSEEGAQFYEQYF. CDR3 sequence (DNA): TGTGCCAGCAGTGAAGAAGGTGCACAGTTCTACGAGCAGTACTTC.

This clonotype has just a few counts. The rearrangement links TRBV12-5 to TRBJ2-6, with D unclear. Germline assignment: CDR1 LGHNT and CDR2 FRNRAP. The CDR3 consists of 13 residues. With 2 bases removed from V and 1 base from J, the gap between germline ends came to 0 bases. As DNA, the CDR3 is TGTGCTAGTGGTTTGTCTGGGGCCAACGTCCTGACTTTC. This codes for CASGLSGANVLTF.

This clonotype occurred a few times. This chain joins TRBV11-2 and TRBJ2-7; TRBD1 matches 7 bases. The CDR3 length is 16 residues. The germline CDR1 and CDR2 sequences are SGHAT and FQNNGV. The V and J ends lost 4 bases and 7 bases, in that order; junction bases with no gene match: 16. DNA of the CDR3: TGTGCCAGCAGCTCTATAAACAGGGGTTTGAGTTTGGAGCAGTACTTC. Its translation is CASSSINRGLSLEQYF.

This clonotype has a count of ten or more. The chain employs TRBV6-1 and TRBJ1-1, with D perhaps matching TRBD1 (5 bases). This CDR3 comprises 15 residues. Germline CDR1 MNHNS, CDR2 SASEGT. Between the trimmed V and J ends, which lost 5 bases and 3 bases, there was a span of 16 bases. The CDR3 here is CASSSGPLGDTEAFF. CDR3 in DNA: TGTGCCAGCAGTTCGGGACCCTTGGGAGACACTGAAGCTTTCTTT.